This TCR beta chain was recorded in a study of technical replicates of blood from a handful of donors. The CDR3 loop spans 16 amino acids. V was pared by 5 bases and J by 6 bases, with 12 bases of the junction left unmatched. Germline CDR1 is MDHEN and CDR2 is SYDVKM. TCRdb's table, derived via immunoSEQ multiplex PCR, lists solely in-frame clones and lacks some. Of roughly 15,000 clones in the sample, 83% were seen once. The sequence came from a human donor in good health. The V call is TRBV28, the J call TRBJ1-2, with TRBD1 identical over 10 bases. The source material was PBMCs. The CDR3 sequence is CASSLPSTGGLDGYTF. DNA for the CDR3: TGTGCCAGCAGTCTACCGTCGACAGGGGGCCTAGATGGCTACACCTTC.